Shown below are 28 T cell receptor beta chains from a single sample sequenced in a study of OX40 agonist ivuxolimab in advanced cancers. The repertoire was sequenced with immunoSEQ multiplex PCR; TCRdb's copy has only in-frame clones and lacks some. The sample has about 80,000 clones, around nine tenths seen once. The source material was CD4+ or CD8+ T cells sorted from blood, sampled in a trial of the OX40 agonist ivuxolimab. These receptors were collected from an adult with an advanced solid tumor such as melanoma, head and neck, liver or kidney cancer.

The chain recombines TRBV7-3 with TRBJ2-1; D may match TRBD1 or TRBD2 (5 bases each). The CDR3 contains 12 residues. Between the trimmed V and J ends, which lost 0 bases and 10 bases, there was a span of 7 bases. Germline lookup yields CDR1 SGHTA and CDR2 FQGTGA. The CDR3 DNA sequence: TGTGCCAGCAGCTTAACCGGGGCCGAGCAGTTCTTC. This translates into CASSLTGAEQFF. The full variable domain, with the rest looked up from reference TRBV7-3 and TRBJ2-1, is GAGVSQTPSNKVTEKGKYVELRCDPISGHTALYWYRQSLGQGPEFLIYFQGTGAADDSGLPNDRFFAVRPEGSVSTLKIQRTERGDSAVYLCASSLTGAEQFFGPGTRLTVL.

The V gene is TRBV7-8, the J gene TRBJ2-7, with a tentative D call TRBD2 (6 bases). Deletions cut 4 bases from V and 0 bases from J, with 10 bases between. This CDR3 is 14 amino acids long. Germline-derived CDR1 and CDR2 are SGHVS and FQNEAQ. Here the CDR3 DNA reads TGTGCCAGCAGCTATCGGACTAACTCCTACGAGCAGTACTTC. This sequence encodes CASSYRTNSYEQYF.

The chain recombines TRBV6-5 with TRBJ1-4, with D unclear. V was clipped by 5 bases and J by 7 bases, with 17 bases between them. Germline V gives CDR1 MNHEY, CDR2 SVGAGI. The CDR3 runs 15 residues. DNA for the CDR3: TGTGCCAGCAGTCCTACCACACCATTAAGTGAAAAACTGTTTTTT. This encodes CASSPTTPLSEKLFF.

The chain has TRBV5-1 and TRBJ1-1; tentative D call: TRBD1 (6 bases). The CDR3 is 13 residues long. Per germline, CDR1 SGHRS and CDR2 YFSETQ. The V end was cut by 3 bases, the J end by 1 base, with 7 bases between. The CDR3 DNA is TGCGCCAGCAGCTCGGGACAGAACACTGAAGCTTTCTTT. Translated: CASSSGQNTEAFF. Full variable domain (rest looked up from reference TRBV5-1 and TRBJ1-1): KAGVTQTPRYLIKTRGQQVTLSCSPISGHRSVSWYQQTPGQGLQFLFEYFSETQRNKGNFPGRFSGRQFSNSRSEMNVSTLELGDSALYLCASSSGQNTEAFFGQGTRLTVV.

The V call is TRBV2, the J call TRBJ2-5, with no clear D. The V end lost 6 bases, the J end lost 5 bases, and 16 bases lay between the germline ends. The CDR3 has 14 residues. Germline CDR1 is SNHLY and CDR2 is FYNNEI. CDR3 residues: CASSAKGSAETQYF. The CDR3, as DNA: TGTGCCAGCAGCGCCAAGGGCTCGGCTGAGACCCAGTACTTC.

The chain employs TRBV2 and TRBJ2-2; TRBD1 matches 8 bases. The CDR3 length is 15 residues. Germline V lookup: CDR1 SNHLY, CDR2 FYNNEI. The V and J ends lost 6 bases and 0 bases, in that order; junction bases with no gene match: 3. As DNA, the CDR3 is TGTGCCAGCAGGACAGGGGACGCGAACACCGGGGAGCTGTTTTTT. As protein: CASRTGDANTGELFF.

The chain links TRBV9 to TRBJ2-5; 9 bases map to TRBD2. Germline loops: CDR1 SGDLS, CDR2 YYNGEE. This CDR3 spans 14 amino acids. Trimming removed 0 bases from V and 5 bases from J; junction bases left unmatched: 2. CDR3 bases: TGTGCCAGCAGCGTAGTTAGCGGGGGTGAGACCCAGTACTTC. Translating it yields CASSVVSGGETQYF.

This clone was detected only once. This sequence joins TRBV18 and TRBJ2-5; no reliable D call. The CDR3 totals 13 residues. Trimming removed 6 bases from V and 2 bases from J, with 10 bases in between. Germline CDR1 and CDR2: KGHSH and LQKENI. CDR3 region: CASSWSQQETQYF. The CDR3 DNA reads TGTGCCAGCTCTTGGTCACAGCAAGAGACCCAGTACTTC.

V and J are TRBV28 and TRBJ1-5; no reliable D call. This CDR3 region has 17 residues. The V end lost 2 bases, the J end lost 6 bases, and 20 bases lay between the germline ends. The germline V gene encodes CDR1 MDHEN and CDR2 SYDVKM. Here the CDR3 reads CASSLRLDGGLGQPQHF. CDR3 sequence (DNA): TGTGCCAGCAGTTTACGACTCGATGGAGGGCTGGGTCAGCCCCAGCATTTT. The full variable domain, rest sourced from reference TRBV28 and TRBJ1-5, is DVKVTQSSRYLVKRTGEKVFLECVQDMDHENMFWYRQDPGLGLRLIYFSYDVKMKEKGDIPEGYSVSREKKERFSLILESASTNQTSMYLCASSLRLDGGLGQPQHFGDGTRLSIL.

The chain couples TRBV2 to TRBJ2-3, with 8 bases aligning to TRBD2. V was pared by 8 bases and J by 4 bases, with 8 bases of the junction left unmatched. CDR1 is SNHLY and CDR2 is FYNNEI in the germline V gene. The CDR3 extends over 14 amino acids. The CDR3: CASLRGLVADTQYF. The CDR3 DNA reads TGTGCCAGCCTACGGGGACTAGTCGCAGATACGCAGTATTTT.

V gene TRBV18 combines with J gene TRBJ2-4, with 10 nucleotides matching TRBD1. The ends lost 6 bases at V and 8 bases at J; junction bases unmatched: 4. Germline CDR1 and CDR2: KGHSH and LQKENI. This CDR3 has 13 amino acids. The CDR3 sequence: CASSPGTGDIQYF. CDR3 DNA: TGTGCCAGCTCCCCAGGGACAGGGGACATTCAGTACTTC.

This clone was recorded once. This sequence joins TRBV28 and TRBJ2-2, with a tentative D call TRBD1 (5 bases). CDR3 length: 15 residues. The germline V gene encodes CDR1 MDHEN and CDR2 SYDVKM. Trimming stripped 0 bases from V and 3 bases from J, with 8 bases between. CDR3 amino acids: CASSLWAGHTGELFF. CDR3 coding DNA: TGTGCCAGCAGTTTATGGGCAGGGCACACCGGGGAGCTGTTTTTT.

The chain joins TRBV6-6 to TRBJ2-7; 7 nucleotides align to TRBD1. Germline trimming cut 8 bases from V and 6 bases from J; bases unmatched to any gene: 7. The germline V gene encodes CDR1 MNHNY and CDR2 SVGAGI (reference sequence). This CDR3 spans 12 amino acids. The CDR3 loop reads CASSQGYAEQYF. The CDR3 DNA reads TGTGCCAGCTCACAGGGGTATGCCGAGCAGTACTTC.

The CDR3 nucleotides are TGTGCCAGTGTCGGACAGGGATACGAGCAGTACTTC. Encoded protein: CASVGQGYEQYF. The rearrangement links TRBV28 to TRBJ2-7; 8 bases fit TRBD1. The ends lost 9 bases at V and 4 bases at J; junction bases unmatched: 5. The germline gives CDR1 MDHEN, CDR2 SYDVKM. The CDR3 covers 12 residues.

The V and J genes are TRBV27 and TRBJ2-3; D not certain. This CDR3 contains 13 residues. Germline CDR1 is MNHEY and CDR2 is SMNVEV (reference sequence). V lost 10 bases and J 0 bases, leaving 11 bases between the germline ends. CDR3: CATLAKSTDTQYF. In nucleotides, the CDR3 is TGTGCCACCCTCGCAAAAAGCACAGATACGCAGTATTTT.

This clone is a singleton in its sample. The V gene is TRBV2, the J gene TRBJ2-5, with D possibly TRBD2 on 6 matching bases. Trimming removed 2 bases from V and 5 bases from J, with 18 bases in between. The CDR3 totals 16 residues. The germline V gene has CDR1 SNHLY and CDR2 FYNNEI. The CDR3 nucleotides are TGTGCCAGCAGTGAAAGGGGACTTCCCGTTGGGGAGACCCAGTACTTC. Amino acids: CASSERGLPVGETQYF.

V is TRBV18 and J is TRBJ2-5; TRBD2 agrees at 7 bases. The CDR3 sequence is 13 residues long. Trimming removed 3 bases from V and 7 bases from J; junction bases left unmatched: 5. Germline V gene lookup returns CDR1 KGHSH and CDR2 LQKENI. Written as DNA, the CDR3 is TGTGCCAGCTCACCCCAGGCGGGAGCGACCCAGTACTTC. It codes for CASSPQAGATQYF.

CDR3 nucleotide sequence: TGTGCCAGCATCAGGGCTACTAACACTGAAGCTTTCTTT. Its translation: CASIRATNTEAFF. The V call is TRBV7-9, the J call TRBJ1-1, with D possibly matching TRBD1 (5 bases). This CDR3 has 13 residues. V was trimmed by 7 bases and J by 2 bases, leaving 11 bases between them. CDR1 SEHNR and CDR2 FQNEAQ come from the germline V gene (reference sequence).

The chain employs TRBV4-3 and TRBJ2-4; tentatively, D is TRBD2 (6 bases). Germline V gene lookup returns CDR1 LGHNA and CDR2 YSLEER. The V end lost 1 base, the J end lost 0 bases, and 16 bases lay between the germline ends. The CDR3 loop spans 18 amino acids. The CDR3 nucleotides are TGCGCCAGCAGCCAAGTCTGGGAAGGCGGGGTAGCCAAAAACATTCAGTACTTC. Translated, it gives CASSQVWEGGVAKNIQYF.

This clone was picked up one time. The chain employs TRBV19 and TRBJ1-1; D unresolved. With 5 bases removed from V and 0 bases from J, the gap between germline ends came to 7 bases. The length of the CDR3 is 13 residues. The germline V gene encodes CDR1 LNHDA and CDR2 SQIVND (reference sequence). In DNA, the CDR3 is TGTGCCAGTAGTCTGCGGGTGAACACTGAAGCTTTCTTT. This encodes CASSLRVNTEAFF. The variable domain in full, with the rest retrieved from reference TRBV19 and TRBJ1-1, is DGGITQSPKYLFRKEGQNVTLSCEQNLNHDAMYWYRQDPGQGLRLIYYSQIVNDFQKGDIAEGYSVSREKKESFPLTVTSAQKNPTAFYLCASSLRVNTEAFFGQGTRLTVV.

This clone was detected once. V is TRBV10-3 and J is TRBJ1-2; D unclear. This CDR3 region has 14 residues. Germline CDR1 ENHRY, CDR2 SYGVKD. The ends were cut back, 2 bases at V and 8 bases at J, with 15 bases in the middle. The CDR3 sequence is CAISETLNSLGYTF. The CDR3 DNA is TGTGCCATCAGTGAGACCCTCAACAGTTTGGGCTACACCTTC.

The DNA of the CDR3 is TGTGCCACCAGCAGAGATCTGGGGGCTGGCTACACCTTC. This gives the protein CATSRDLGAGYTF. V usage is TRBV15 and J usage is TRBJ1-2; perhaps TRBD1 as D (6 bases). The CDR3 sequence is 13 residues long. Trimming took off 0 bases at V and 7 bases at J, with 9 bases between the two ends. Germline V lookup: CDR1 LNHNV, CDR2 YYDKDF (reference sequence).

V is TRBV2 and J is TRBJ2-1; no reliable D call. The CDR3 is 15 residues long. Germline loops: CDR1 SNHLY, CDR2 FYNNEI. The V gene lost 3 bases and the J gene lost 0 bases, with 9 bases spanning the gap. Written as DNA, the CDR3 is TGTGCCAGCAGTGACGGAGCGAGCTCCTACAATGAGCAGTTCTTC. It yields the protein CASSDGASSYNEQFF. Complete variable domain (other parts from reference TRBV2 and TRBJ2-1): EPEVTQTPSHQVTQMGQEVILRCVPISNHLYFYWYRQILGQKVEFLVSFYNNEISEKSEIFDDQFSVERPDGSNFTLKIRSTKLEDSAMYFCASSDGASSYNEQFFGPGTRLTVL.

The CDR3 nucleotides read TGTGCCAGCAGCTTAGCGTCGGCAGGTCTAAACACCGGGGAGCTGTTTTTT. Translating gives CASSLASAGLNTGELFF. V and J are TRBV7-6 and TRBJ2-2; D ambiguous. The CDR3 has 17 residues. Trimming pared 0 bases from V and 2 bases from J, leaving 13 bases between. Germline V gives CDR1 SGHVS, CDR2 FNYEAQ. Variable domain in full (rest from reference TRBV7-6 and TRBJ2-2): GAGVSQSPRYKVTKRGQDVALRCDPISGHVSLYWYRQALGQGPEFLTYFNYEAQQDKSGLPNDRFSAERPEGSISTLTIQRTEQRDSAMYRCASSLASAGLNTGELFFGEGSRLTVL.

V usage is TRBV5-1 and J usage is TRBJ2-7; perhaps D is TRBD1 or TRBD2 (5 bases each). V was shortened by 2 bases and J by 2 bases, with 14 bases between the two germline ends. The length of the CDR3 is 15 residues. From germline, CDR1 is SGHRS and CDR2 YFSETQ. CDR3 in DNA: TGCGCCAGCAGCTTTGACCCCGGGGCAGCCTACGAGCAGTACTTC. This translates into CASSFDPGAAYEQYF.

The V and J genes are TRBV29-1 and TRBJ2-1, with D possibly matching TRBD2 (6 bases). Germline-derived CDR1 and CDR2 are SQVTM and ANQGSEA. Trimming took off 3 bases at V and 10 bases at J, with 19 bases between the two ends. CDR3 length: 14 residues. In DNA form, the CDR3 reads TGCAGCGTTGATGGAGTGGGGGGACCCCCCGAGCAGTTCTTC. It yields the protein CSVDGVGGPPEQFF.

The sample holds a few counts of this clone. The chain combines TRBV6-6 with TRBJ2-3, with D possibly matching TRBD2 (7 bases). Germline V gene data show CDR1 as MNHNY and CDR2 as SVGAGI (reference sequence). Trimming took 8 bases from V and 4 from J, leaving 22 bases between them. This CDR3 is built from 16 residues. CDR3 protein: CASRPTSGGAADTQYF. The CDR3 nucleotides read TGTGCCAGCCGCCCAACTAGTGGGGGGGCGGCAGATACGCAGTATTTT.

The chain recombines TRBV5-8 with TRBJ1-5, with unresolved D. CDR1 is SGHTS and CDR2 is YDEGEE in the germline V gene. The CDR3 spans 15 residues. Trimming cost V 6 bases and J 4 bases, with 17 bases left between them. Here the CDR3 reads CASTRTHESNQPQHF. As DNA, the CDR3 is TGTGCCAGCACCCGGACCCATGAGTCTAATCAGCCCCAGCATTTT.